Detailed here is one T cell receptor (beta chain). This specimen comes from a study of shared clonotypes between healthy human individuals. Produced via immunoSEQ multiplex PCR; TCRdb's table is partial and in-frame only. The data hold 2 million to 2.5 million clones, with approximately 94% observed a single time. Germline V gives CDR1 SNHLY, CDR2 FYNNEI. The ends were cut back, 4 bases at V and 7 bases at J, with 8 bases in the middle. This CDR3 is built from 13 residues. The TCR was taken from a man younger than 35 in good health. What was sequenced was naive CD4+ T cells sorted from blood. Subset in this sample: CD45RA+ positively selected. The gene calls are TRBV2 and TRBJ1-6; D call uncertain. The CDR3 bases are TGTGCCAGCAGTGGGATTGGAAATTCACCCCTCCACTTT. It specifies CASSGIGNSPLHF.